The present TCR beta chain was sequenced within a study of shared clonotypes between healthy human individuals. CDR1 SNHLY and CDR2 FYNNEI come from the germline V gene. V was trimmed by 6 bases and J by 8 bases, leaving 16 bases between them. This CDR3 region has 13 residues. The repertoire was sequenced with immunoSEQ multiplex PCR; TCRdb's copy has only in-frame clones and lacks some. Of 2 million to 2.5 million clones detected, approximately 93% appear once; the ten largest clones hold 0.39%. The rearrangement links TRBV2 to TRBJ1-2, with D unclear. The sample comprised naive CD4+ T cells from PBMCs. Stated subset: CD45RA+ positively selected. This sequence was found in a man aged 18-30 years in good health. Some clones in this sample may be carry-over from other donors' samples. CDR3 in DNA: TGTGCCAGCAGCCCTACTTCGCAGGAAGGCTACACCTTC. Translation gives CASSPTSQEGYTF.